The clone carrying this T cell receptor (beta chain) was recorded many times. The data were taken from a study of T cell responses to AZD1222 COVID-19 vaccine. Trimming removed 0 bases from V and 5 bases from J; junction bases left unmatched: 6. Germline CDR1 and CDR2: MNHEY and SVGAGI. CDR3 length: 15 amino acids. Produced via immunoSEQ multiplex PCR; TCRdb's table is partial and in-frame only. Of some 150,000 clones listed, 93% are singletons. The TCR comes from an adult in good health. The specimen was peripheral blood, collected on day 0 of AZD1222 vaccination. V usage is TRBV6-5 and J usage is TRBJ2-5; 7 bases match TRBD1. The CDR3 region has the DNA TGTGCCAGCAGTTACTCGAGAGGGGGCGAGGAGACCCAGTACTTC. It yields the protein CASSYSRGGEETQYF.